A selection of T cell receptor beta chains follows, all from one sample in a study of CD8 T cells in ankylosing spondylitis. TCRdb recomputed calls from the 5' RACE reads with MiXCR, one row per CDR3 protein. The sample has more than 95,000 distinct CDR3 sequences; about 8.6% are singletons. What was sequenced was blood, either unsorted or a sorted T cell fraction (not recorded which). Receptors were obtained from a male donor with ankylosing spondylitis or in good health (not recorded which). Each CDR3 is given with its conserved first and last residue. Each record gives: V gene, clone size, D gene, J gene, CDR3 protein, CDR3 DNA. D genes are given only for firm matches. Clone sizes are given selectively: once, few, many, or a class where the clone is expanded.

V: TRBV6-5; size: many; D: NA; J: TRBJ2-1; CDR3: CASSSGSGSPYNEQFF; DNA: TGTGCCAGCAGTTCGGGTAGCGGATCCCCTTACAATGAGCAGTTCTTC
V: TRBV6-2/TRBV6-3; size: many; D: NA; J: TRBJ1-4; CDR3: CASSWTGTPEKEKLFF; DNA: TGTGCCAGCAGTTGGACCGGGACTCCGGAGAAGGAAAAACTGTTTTTT
V: TRBV7-6; size: many; D: NA; J: TRBJ1-5; CDR3: CASSSRIGQPQHF; DNA: TGTGCCAGCAGCTCCCGTATAGGCCAGCCCCAGCATTTT
V: TRBV12-3/TRBV12-4; size: many; D: NA; J: TRBJ2-5; CDR3: CASSLIPSMDAVQETQYF; DNA: TGTGCCAGCAGTCTTATACCATCTATGGACGCCGTCCAAGAGACCCAGTACTTC
V: TRBV20-1; size: few; D: TRBD2; J: TRBJ2-1; CDR3: CSARVAGDSYNEQFF; DNA: TGCAGTGCTAGAGTGGCGGGAGACTCCTACAATGAGCAGTTCTTC
V: TRBV7-9; size: few; D: TRBD1; J: TRBJ1-1; CDR3: CASSPGSGGSSTEAFF; DNA: TGTGCCAGCAGCCCTGGCTCAGGGGGCTCCTCCACTGAAGCTTTCTTT
V: TRBV2; size: many; D: NA; J: TRBJ2-2; CDR3: CASSGIGRKNTGELFF; DNA: TGTGCCAGCAGTGGAATAGGGAGAAAAAACACCGGGGAGCTGTTTTTT
V: TRBV19; size: many; D: NA; J: TRBJ2-5; CDR3: CASMMGATMGETQYF; DNA: TGTGCCAGTATGATGGGAGCCACTATGGGGGAGACCCAGTACTTC
V: TRBV7-8; size: many; D: NA; J: TRBJ1-1; CDR3: CASSEVAGSGTEAFF; DNA: TGTGCCAGCAGCGAGGTGGCAGGGTCGGGCACTGAAGCTTTCTTT
V: TRBV6-1; size: many; D: TRBD2; J: TRBJ2-1; CDR3: CASRTSGYNEQFF; DNA: TGTGCCAGCCGGACTAGCGGATACAATGAGCAGTTCTTC
V: TRBV6-1; size: many; D: NA; J: TRBJ2-1; CDR3: CASSETGSYNEQFF; DNA: TGTGCCAGCAGTGAAACGGGATCCTACAATGAGCAGTTCTTC
V: TRBV7-9; size: few; D: NA; J: TRBJ2-3; CDR3: CASGRGDRFADTQYF; DNA: TGTGCCAGCGGACGGGGGGACAGGTTCGCAGATACGCAGTATTTT
V: TRBV3-1; size: many; D: NA; J: TRBJ2-5; CDR3: CASSQAAAEVF; DNA: TGTGCCAGCAGCCAAGCGGCGGCGGAGGTATTC
V: TRBV5-6; size: many; D: NA; J: TRBJ2-1; CDR3: CASSLFKGAGVVYNEQFF; DNA: TGTGCCAGCAGCTTGTTCAAGGGGGCGGGAGTGGTCTACAATGAGCAGTTCTTC
V: TRBV6-5; size: many; D: TRBD1; J: TRBJ2-7; CDR3: CASSRTGLEQYF; DNA: TGTGCCAGCAGCAGGACAGGGTTAGAGCAGTACTTC
V: TRBV7-8; size: few; D: NA; J: TRBJ1-1; CDR3: CASSVTRGNTEAFF; DNA: TGTGCCAGCAGCGTTACAAGGGGGAACACTGAAGCTTTCTTT
V: TRBV7-2; size: many; D: TRBD1; J: TRBJ1-5; CDR3: CASSSKVGTGQGQPQHF; DNA: TGTGCCAGCAGCTCTAAAGTTGGGACAGGGCAGGGTCAGCCCCAGCATTTT
V: TRBV6-5; size: many; D: TRBD1; J: TRBJ2-2; CDR3: CASSYPGTVNTGELFF; DNA: TGTGCCAGCAGTTATCCCGGGACAGTGAACACCGGGGAGCTGTTTTTT
V: TRBV7-2; size: many; D: TRBD2; J: TRBJ2-1; CDR3: CASSFSGGLYNEQFF; DNA: TGTGCCAGCAGCTTTAGCGGGGGGCTCTACAATGAGCAGTTCTTC
V: TRBV5-8; size: many; D: NA; J: TRBJ1-2; CDR3: CASSLTGGNYGYTF; DNA: TGTGCCAGCAGCTTAACAGGCGGGAACTATGGCTACACCTTC
V: TRBV7-8; size: NA; D: TRBD2; J: TRBJ2-3; CDR3: CASSARPGGDASGRTDTQYF; DNA: TGTGCCAGCAGCGCTCGGCCCGGGGGGGATGCTAGCGGGAGGACAGATACGCAGTATTTT
V: TRBV24-1; size: many; D: NA; J: TRBJ2-2; CDR3: CATSFKDTGELFF; DNA: TGTGCCACCAGTTTTAAGGACACCGGGGAGCTGTTTTTT
V: TRBV12-3/TRBV12-4; size: many; D: NA; J: TRBJ1-6; CDR3: CASSFPDSPLHF; DNA: TGTGCCAGCAGTTTTCCGGATTCACCCCTCCACTTT
V: TRBV5-1; size: many; D: NA; J: TRBJ2-7; CDR3: CASSLQSSYEQYF; DNA: TGCGCCAGCAGCTTGCAGAGCTCCTACGAGCAGTACTTC
V: TRBV6-2/TRBV6-3; size: NA; D: NA; J: TRBJ2-5; CDR3: CASSYSRPQTQYF; DNA: TGTGCCAGCAGTTACTCGAGACCTCAGACCCAGTACTTC
V: TRBV6-2/TRBV6-3; size: NA; D: NA; J: TRBJ2-4; CDR3: CASGRGAENIQYF; DNA: TGTGCCAGTGGAAGAGGGGCCGAAAACATTCAGTACTTC
V: TRBV29-1; size: many; D: NA; J: TRBJ1-1; CDR3: CSVGGKLRFF; DNA: TGCAGCGTTGGAGGTAAACTCCGCTTCTTT
V: TRBV11-2; size: NA; D: NA; J: TRBJ2-3; CDR3: CASSLVVGATGADDTQYF; DNA: TGTGCCAGCAGCTTAGTTGTCGGTGCTACCGGGGCAGACGATACGCAGTATTTT
V: TRBV7-6; size: many; D: TRBD2; J: TRBJ2-7; CDR3: CASSLDPFGLAAYEQYF; DNA: TGTGCCAGCAGCTTAGACCCCTTCGGCCTAGCGGCCTACGAGCAGTACTTC
V: TRBV9; size: many; D: NA; J: TRBJ1-5; CDR3: CASSPSGHLNQPQHF; DNA: TGTGCCAGCAGCCCCTCGGGACACCTCAATCAGCCCCAGCATTTT
V: TRBV12-3/TRBV12-4; size: many; D: NA; J: TRBJ2-7; CDR3: CASSLDTSSRQYF; DNA: TGTGCCAGCAGTTTAGACACTAGTTCTCGGCAGTACTTC
V: TRBV29-1; size: many; D: NA; J: TRBJ1-2; CDR3: CSVTGQSYGYTF; DNA: TGCAGCGTTACCGGACAGAGCTATGGCTACACCTTC
V: TRBV6-5; size: many; D: NA; J: TRBJ1-2; CDR3: CASSLRVPLLGRLNYGYTF; DNA: TGTGCCAGCAGTTTGAGAGTCCCCCTACTCGGACGGCTTAACTATGGCTACACCTTC
V: TRBV7-2; size: few; D: NA; J: TRBJ2-7; CDR3: CASSRTVVYEQYF; DNA: TGTGCCAGCAGCCGGACAGTTGTCTACGAGCAGTACTTC
V: TRBV6-6; size: many; D: NA; J: TRBJ2-2; CDR3: CASSYLNTGELFF; DNA: TGTGCCAGCAGTTACCTTAACACCGGGGAGCTGTTTTTT
V: TRBV7-3; size: many; D: NA; J: TRBJ2-2; CDR3: CASSFLSRGNTGELFF; DNA: TGTGCCAGCAGCTTCCTTTCCAGGGGAAACACCGGGGAGCTGTTTTTT
V: TRBV9; size: many; D: NA; J: TRBJ2-3; CDR3: CASSVAPAENTQYF; DNA: TGTGCCAGCAGCGTAGCACCAGCGGAGAATACGCAGTATTTT
V: TRBV12-3/TRBV12-4; size: many; D: NA; J: TRBJ2-5; CDR3: CASSLVVRETQYF; DNA: TGTGCCAGCAGTTTAGTGGTTCGGGAGACCCAGTACTTC
V: TRBV6-1; size: many; D: NA; J: TRBJ2-1; CDR3: CASSRPGPSYNEQFF; DNA: TGTGCCAGCAGTCGTCCCGGTCCCTCCTACAATGAGCAGTTCTTC
V: TRBV7-9; size: many; D: NA; J: TRBJ1-2; CDR3: CASSLQVNYGYTF; DNA: TGTGCCAGCAGCTTACAAGTTAACTATGGCTACACCTTC
V: TRBV3-1; size: many; D: NA; J: TRBJ1-1; CDR3: CASRQLSGETEAFF; DNA: TGTGCCAGCAGACAACTGTCAGGGGAAACTGAAGCTTTCTTT
V: TRBV5-1; size: many; D: TRBD1; J: TRBJ2-7; CDR3: CASSLAGTGEQYF; DNA: TGCGCCAGCAGCTTGGCCGGGACAGGCGAGCAGTACTTC
V: TRBV19; size: NA; D: NA; J: TRBJ2-7; CDR3: CAAGTRSYEQYF; DNA: TGTGCCGCCGGGACCCGGTCCTACGAGCAGTACTTC
V: TRBV7-3; size: few; D: NA; J: TRBJ2-3; CDR3: CASSFDSPDTQYF; DNA: TGTGCCAGCAGCTTCGACTCCCCAGATACGCAGTATTTT
V: TRBV6-1; size: many; D: NA; J: TRBJ1-5; CDR3: CASSRGGNQPQHF; DNA: TGTGCCAGCAGTCGGGGGGGGAATCAGCCCCAGCATTTT
V: TRBV12-5; size: many; D: NA; J: TRBJ1-2; CDR3: CASGLSRGGYTF; DNA: TGTGCTAGTGGTTTGTCCAGGGGCGGCTACACCTTC
V: TRBV7-2; size: many; D: NA; J: TRBJ2-7; CDR3: CASSSAAPAPEQYF; DNA: TGTGCCAGCAGCTCGGCGGCGCCAGCCCCCGAGCAGTACTTC
V: TRBV12-5; size: NA; D: TRBD2; J: TRBJ2-7; CDR3: CASGAPPKLANKAGSSEQYF; DNA: TGTGCTAGTGGTGCACCTCCGAAGTTGGCAAATAAAGCGGGATCCTCCGAGCAGTACTTC
V: TRBV3-1; size: many; D: TRBD1; J: TRBJ2-6; CDR3: CASSQPQGAGANVLTF; DNA: TGTGCCAGCAGCCAACCTCAGGGGGCCGGGGCCAACGTCCTGACTTTC
V: TRBV9; size: few; D: NA; J: TRBJ2-5; CDR3: CASSVAAGRGLETQYF; DNA: TGTGCCAGCAGCGTAGCTGCGGGGCGGGGCCTTGAGACCCAGTACTTC